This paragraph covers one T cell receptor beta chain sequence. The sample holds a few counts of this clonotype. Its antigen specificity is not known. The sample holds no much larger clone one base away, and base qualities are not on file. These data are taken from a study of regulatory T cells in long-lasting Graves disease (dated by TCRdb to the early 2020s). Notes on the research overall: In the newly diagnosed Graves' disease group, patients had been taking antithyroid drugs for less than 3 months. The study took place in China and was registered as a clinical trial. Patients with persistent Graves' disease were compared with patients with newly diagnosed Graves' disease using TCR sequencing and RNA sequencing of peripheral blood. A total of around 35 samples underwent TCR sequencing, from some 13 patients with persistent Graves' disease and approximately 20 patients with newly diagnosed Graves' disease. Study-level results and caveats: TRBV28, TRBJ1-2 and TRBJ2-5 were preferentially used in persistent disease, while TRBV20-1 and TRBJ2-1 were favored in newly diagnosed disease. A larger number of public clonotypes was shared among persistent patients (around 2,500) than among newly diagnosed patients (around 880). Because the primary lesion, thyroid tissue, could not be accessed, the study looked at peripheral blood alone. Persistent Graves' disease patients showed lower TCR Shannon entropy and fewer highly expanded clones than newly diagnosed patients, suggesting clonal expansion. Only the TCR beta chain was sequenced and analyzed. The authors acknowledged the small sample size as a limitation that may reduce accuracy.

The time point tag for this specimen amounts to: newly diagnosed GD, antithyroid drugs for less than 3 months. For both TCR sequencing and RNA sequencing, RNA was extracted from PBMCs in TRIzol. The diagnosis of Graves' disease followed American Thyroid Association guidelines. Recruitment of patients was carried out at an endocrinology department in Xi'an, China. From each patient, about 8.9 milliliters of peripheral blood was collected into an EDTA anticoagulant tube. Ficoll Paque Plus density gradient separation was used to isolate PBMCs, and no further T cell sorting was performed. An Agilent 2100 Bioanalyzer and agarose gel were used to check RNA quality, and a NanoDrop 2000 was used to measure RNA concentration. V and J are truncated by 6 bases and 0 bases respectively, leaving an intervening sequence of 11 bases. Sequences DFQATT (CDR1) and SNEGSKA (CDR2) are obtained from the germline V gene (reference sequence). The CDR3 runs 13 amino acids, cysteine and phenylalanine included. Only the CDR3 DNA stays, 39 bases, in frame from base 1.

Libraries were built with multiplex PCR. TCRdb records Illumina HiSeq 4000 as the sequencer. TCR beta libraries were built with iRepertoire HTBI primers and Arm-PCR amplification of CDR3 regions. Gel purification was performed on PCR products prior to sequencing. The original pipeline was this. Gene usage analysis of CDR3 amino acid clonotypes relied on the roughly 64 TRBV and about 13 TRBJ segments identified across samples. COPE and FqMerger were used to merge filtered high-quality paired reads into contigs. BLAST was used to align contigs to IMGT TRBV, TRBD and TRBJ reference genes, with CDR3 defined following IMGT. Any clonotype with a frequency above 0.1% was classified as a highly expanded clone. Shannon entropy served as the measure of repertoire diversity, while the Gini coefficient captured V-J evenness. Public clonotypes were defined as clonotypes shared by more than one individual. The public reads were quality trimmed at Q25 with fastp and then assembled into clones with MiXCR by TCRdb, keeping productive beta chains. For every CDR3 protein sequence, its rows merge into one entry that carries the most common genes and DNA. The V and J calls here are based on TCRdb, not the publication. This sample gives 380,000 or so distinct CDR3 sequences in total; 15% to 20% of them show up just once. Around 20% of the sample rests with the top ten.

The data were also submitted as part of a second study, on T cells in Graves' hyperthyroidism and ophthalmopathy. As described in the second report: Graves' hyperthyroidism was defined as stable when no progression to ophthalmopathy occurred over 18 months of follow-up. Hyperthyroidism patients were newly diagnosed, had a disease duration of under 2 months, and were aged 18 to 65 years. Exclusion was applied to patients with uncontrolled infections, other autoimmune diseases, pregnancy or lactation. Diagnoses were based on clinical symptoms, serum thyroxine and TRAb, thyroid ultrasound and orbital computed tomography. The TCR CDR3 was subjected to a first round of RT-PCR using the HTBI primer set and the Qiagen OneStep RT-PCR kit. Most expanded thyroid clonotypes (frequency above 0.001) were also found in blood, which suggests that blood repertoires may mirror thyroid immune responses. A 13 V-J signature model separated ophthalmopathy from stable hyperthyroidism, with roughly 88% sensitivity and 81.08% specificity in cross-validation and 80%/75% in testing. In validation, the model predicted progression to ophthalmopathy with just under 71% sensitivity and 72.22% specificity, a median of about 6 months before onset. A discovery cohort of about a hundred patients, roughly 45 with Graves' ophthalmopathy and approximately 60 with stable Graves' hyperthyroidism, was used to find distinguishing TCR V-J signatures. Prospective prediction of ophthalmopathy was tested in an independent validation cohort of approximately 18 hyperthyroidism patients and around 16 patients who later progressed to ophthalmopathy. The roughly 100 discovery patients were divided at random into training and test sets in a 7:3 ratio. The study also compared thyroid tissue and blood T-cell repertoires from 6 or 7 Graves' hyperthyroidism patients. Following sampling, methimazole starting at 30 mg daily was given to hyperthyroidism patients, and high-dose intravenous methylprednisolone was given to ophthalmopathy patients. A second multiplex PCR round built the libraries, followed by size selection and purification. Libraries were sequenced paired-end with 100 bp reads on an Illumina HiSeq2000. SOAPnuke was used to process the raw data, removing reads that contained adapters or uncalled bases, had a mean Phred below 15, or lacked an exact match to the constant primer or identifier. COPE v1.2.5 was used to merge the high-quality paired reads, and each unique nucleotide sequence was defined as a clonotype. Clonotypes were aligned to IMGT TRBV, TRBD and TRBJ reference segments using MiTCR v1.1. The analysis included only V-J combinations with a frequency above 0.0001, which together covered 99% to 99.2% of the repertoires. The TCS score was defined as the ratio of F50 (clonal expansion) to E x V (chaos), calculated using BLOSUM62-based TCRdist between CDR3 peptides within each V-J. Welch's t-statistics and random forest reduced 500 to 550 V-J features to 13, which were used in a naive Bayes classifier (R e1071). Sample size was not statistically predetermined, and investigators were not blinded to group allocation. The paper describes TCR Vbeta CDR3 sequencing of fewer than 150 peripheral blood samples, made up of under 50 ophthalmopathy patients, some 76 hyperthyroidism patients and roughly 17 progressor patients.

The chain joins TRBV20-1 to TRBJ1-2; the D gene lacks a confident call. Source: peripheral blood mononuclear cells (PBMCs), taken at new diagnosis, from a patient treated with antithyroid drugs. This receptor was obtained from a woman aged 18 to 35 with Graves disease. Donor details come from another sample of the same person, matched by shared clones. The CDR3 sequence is CSAKEAANYGYTF. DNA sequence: TGCAGTGCCAAGGAGGCAGCTAACTATGGCTACACCTTC.